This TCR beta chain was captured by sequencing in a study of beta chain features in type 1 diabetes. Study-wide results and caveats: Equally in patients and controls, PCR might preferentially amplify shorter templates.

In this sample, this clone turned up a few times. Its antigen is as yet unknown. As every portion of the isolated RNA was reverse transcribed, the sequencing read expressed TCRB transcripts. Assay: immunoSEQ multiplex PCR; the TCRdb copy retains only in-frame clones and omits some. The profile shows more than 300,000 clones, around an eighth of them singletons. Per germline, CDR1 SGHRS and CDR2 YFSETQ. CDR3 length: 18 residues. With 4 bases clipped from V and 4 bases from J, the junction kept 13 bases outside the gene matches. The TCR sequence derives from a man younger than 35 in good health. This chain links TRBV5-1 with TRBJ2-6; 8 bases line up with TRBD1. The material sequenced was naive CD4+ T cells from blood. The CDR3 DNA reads TGCGCCAGCAGCATTCGACAGGGGTTCCTGGGAGGGGCCAACGTCCTGACTTTC. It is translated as CASSIRQGFLGGANVLTF.